The 19 T cell receptor beta chains given below trace back to one sample, sequenced in a study of shared clonotypes between healthy human individuals. Data came from immunoSEQ multiplex PCR; TCRdb stores just in-frame clones and leaves some out. The top ten clones hold approximately 0.36% of a sample with 2,500,000 or so clones, approximately 93% of them seen once. The specimen was naive CD4+ T cells from PBMCs. Noted subset: CD45RA+ positively selected. These receptors all stem from a man aged 18 to 29 in good health. Some clones in this sample may be carry-over from other donors' samples.

V gene TRBV30 combines with J gene TRBJ2-3; no clear D gene. Trimming shortened V by 1 base and J by 5 bases, and 10 bases separated the two germline ends. The CDR3 consists of 13 residues. The germline CDR1 and CDR2 sequences are GTSNPN and SVGIG (reference sequence). Here the CDR3 DNA reads TGTGCCTGGAGTGGTCAGGCCCAAGATACGCAGTATTTT. It encodes CAWSGQAQDTQYF.

The chain uses TRBV28 and TRBJ1-1; D remains unclear. V lost 8 bases, J lost 5 bases, and 18 bases lay in between. CDR3 length equals 14 residues. Germline loops: CDR1 MDHEN, CDR2 SYDVKM. The CDR3 here is CASSGSFKGTEAFF. The CDR3 DNA sequence: TGTGCCAGCTCGGGTTCTTTCAAAGGGACTGAAGCTTTCTTT.

The rearrangement uses TRBV11-2 and TRBJ2-7; TRBD1 matches at 8 bases. Losses at the gene ends were 5 bases for V and 6 bases for J; bases not matched to a gene: 6. The CDR3 covers 13 residues. Germline V gene sequence: CDR1 SGHAT, CDR2 FQNNGV. Here the CDR3 reads CASSPARGLEQYF. The CDR3 DNA is TGTGCCAGCAGCCCCGCCAGGGGGCTCGAGCAGTACTTC.

V is TRBV5-4 and J is TRBJ2-1; weak D call: TRBD2 (6 bases). CDR1 SGHNT and CDR2 YYREEE come from the germline V gene (reference sequence). Trimming stripped 3 bases from V and 0 bases from J, with 13 bases between. CDR3 length: 16 amino acids. Here the CDR3 DNA reads TGTGCCAGCAGCTCCGGAGGGGCATCCTCCTACAATGAGCAGTTCTTC. Residues: CASSSGGASSYNEQFF.

The CDR3 loop reads CASSSRGGASYNEQFF. CDR3 bases: TGTGCCAGCAGTTCCCGAGGGGGAGCATCCTACAATGAGCAGTTCTTC. The chain recombines TRBV6-5 with TRBJ2-1; tentatively, D is TRBD1 (6 bases). V lost 4 bases and J 1 base, leaving 14 bases between the germline ends. The CDR3 has 16 residues. The V gene's germline CDR1 is MNHEY and CDR2 SVGAGI.

This chain links TRBV21-1 with TRBJ2-1; the D segment call TRBD2 is taken from the table without a DNA check. TRBV21-1 corresponds to a pseudogene. The CDR3 extends over 11 amino acids. CDR3 nucleotides: TGTGCCAGGGGGTCAGCGGATGAGCAGTTCTTC. Translation gives CARGSADEQFF.

The chain links TRBV30 to TRBJ2-7, with TRBD2 identical over 9 bases. The V gene end was trimmed by 0 bases and the J gene end by 13 bases; junction bases not matched to a gene: 10. This CDR3 has 13 residues. Germline V CDR1 and CDR2: GTSNPN, SVGIG (reference sequence). The CDR3 DNA is TGTGCCTGGAGTGTACCGATTAGCGGGAGTTTTTACTTC. Translated: CAWSVPISGSFYF.

The chain combines TRBV28 with TRBJ1-5; D gene unclear. V was trimmed by 6 bases and J by 0 bases, leaving 15 bases between them. Germline V gene sequence: CDR1 MDHEN, CDR2 SYDVKM. CDR3 length: 16 amino acids. This CDR3 reads CASSRKWTDSNQPQHF. Here the CDR3 DNA reads TGTGCCAGCAGCCGAAAATGGACGGATAGCAATCAGCCCCAGCATTTT.

This rearrangement joins TRBV28 to TRBJ1-1; 8 bases fit TRBD1. The germline V gene encodes CDR1 MDHEN and CDR2 SYDVKM. This CDR3 is 14 amino acids long. J was trimmed by 11 bases and V by 5 bases; bases with no gene match: 13. The CDR3 coding sequence is TGTGCCAGCAGTCCGTCGGACAGGGAGGCGTCGGCTTTCTTT. Translation gives CASSPSDREASAFF. Variable domain in full (rest from reference TRBV28 and TRBJ1-1): DVKVTQSSRYLVKRTGEKVFLECVQDMDHENMFWYRQDPGLGLRLIYFSYDVKMKEKGDIPEGYSVSREKKERFSLILESASTNQTSMYLCASSPSDREASAFFGQGTRLTVV.

The V call is TRBV6-5, the J call TRBJ2-1, with D uncertain. V lost 4 bases and J 15 bases, leaving 13 bases between the germline ends. CDR3 length: 11 residues. CDR1 is MNHEY, CDR2 SVGAGI, per germline. The CDR3 DNA reads as TGTGCCAGCAGTTCCAACTCCGGTGTGTTCTTC. This codes for CASSSNSGVFF.

The V gene is TRBV7-9, the J gene TRBJ2-7; 9 bases agree with TRBD1. The CDR3 is 16 amino acids. The V segment lost 7 bases and the J segment 3 bases; nucleotides outside the gene matches: 13. Germline lookup yields CDR1 SEHNR and CDR2 FQNEAQ (reference sequence). The CDR3 nucleotides read TGTGCCAGCACAGCTTTTGGGACAGGGTCTGTCTACGAGCAGTACTTC. It codes for CASTAFGTGSVYEQYF.

The chain joins TRBV11-1 to TRBJ2-7, with D uncertain. The V gene lost 7 bases and the J gene lost 7 bases, with 11 bases spanning the gap. Germline V gene lookup returns CDR1 SGHAT and CDR2 FQDESV (reference sequence). The CDR3 sequence is 11 residues long. CDR3 in DNA: TGTGCCAGCACCCTTTATGGAGAGCAGTACTTC. This translates into CASTLYGEQYF.

The sample holds a few counts of this clone. This chain connects TRBV30 to TRBJ1-1; D is unresolved. CDR3 length equals 13 residues. CDR1 is GTSNPN and CDR2 is SVGIG in the germline V gene (reference sequence). Trimming stripped 3 bases from V and 3 bases from J, with 11 bases between. The CDR3, as DNA: TGTGCCTGGAGGGGCGGATGGGACACTGAAGCTTTCTTT. It translates to CAWRGGWDTEAFF. The full variable domain, with the rest looked up from reference TRBV30 and TRBJ1-1, is SQTIHQWPATLVQPVGSPLSLECTVEGTSNPNLYWYRQAAGRGLQLLFYSVGIGQISSEVPQNLSASRPQDRQFILSSKKLLLSDSGFYLCAWRGGWDTEAFFGQGTRLTVV.

This chain links TRBV18 with TRBJ1-1; TRBD1 agrees at 7 bases. The germline V gene encodes CDR1 KGHSH and CDR2 LQKENI. This CDR3 has 14 residues. V was clipped by 4 bases and J by 1 base; unmatched bases: 3. Here the CDR3 reads CASSHRGANTEAFF. Written as DNA, the CDR3 is TGTGCCAGCTCACACAGGGGTGCGAACACTGAAGCTTTCTTT. Looking up the rest from reference TRBV18 and TRBJ1-1 gives the full variable domain: NAGVMQNPRHLVRRRGQEARLRCSPMKGHSHVYWYRQLPEEGLKFMVYLQKENIIDESGMPKERFSAEFPKEGPSILRIQQVVRGDSAAYFCASSHRGANTEAFFGQGTRLTVV.

The table lists this clone with a few counts. This chain connects TRBV10-3 to TRBJ1-2; no reliable D call. V shed 6 bases and J shed 8 bases, with 13 bases lying between them. The CDR3 consists of 12 residues. The germline gives CDR1 ENHRY, CDR2 SYGVKD. The DNA of the CDR3 is TGTGCCATCAGCCCGACAAACGGAGGCTACACCTTC. This translates into CAISPTNGGYTF.

V gene TRBV28 combines with J gene TRBJ2-7; D may be TRBD1 or TRBD2 (5 bases each). Germline loops: CDR1 MDHEN, CDR2 SYDVKM. V was shortened by 5 bases and J by 3 bases, with 11 bases between the two germline ends. This CDR3 is built from 13 residues. For the CDR3, the DNA is TGTGCCAGCAGTCCCGGGACGTACTACGAGCAGTACTTC. This encodes CASSPGTYYEQYF.

The CDR3 nucleotides read TGTGCCAGCAGCTTGGCAGTGGGACAGCAAGAGACCCAGTACTTC. It translates to CASSLAVGQQETQYF. This chain connects TRBV7-2 to TRBJ2-5; 7 bases are a match to TRBD1. The germline CDR1 and CDR2 sequences are SGHTA and FQGNSA. V lost 3 bases and J lost 2; bases outside the gene matches: 6. The CDR3 is made up of 15 amino acids.

This chain links TRBV7-2 with TRBJ2-7, with 13 bases that match TRBD2. The germline V gene has CDR1 SGHTA and CDR2 FQGNSA. V lost 5 bases, J lost 12 bases, and 10 bases stayed unmatched. The CDR3 totals 14 residues. The CDR3 loop is CASSPTGGTSGTYF. For the CDR3, the DNA is TGTGCCAGCAGCCCCACGGGGGGGACTAGCGGGACGTACTTC. Drawing the rest from reference TRBV7-2 and TRBJ2-7, the complete variable domain is GAGVSQSPSNKVTEKGKDVELRCDPISGHTALYWYRQSLGQGLEFLIYFQGNSAPDKSGLPSDRFSAERTGGSVSTLTIQRTQQEDSAVYLCASSPTGGTSGTYFGPGTRLTVT.

The chain carries TRBV5-6 and TRBJ1-2; weak D call: TRBD1 (5 bases). Germline V CDR1 and CDR2: SGHDT, YYEEEE. Deletions cut 2 bases from V and 0 bases from J, with 11 bases between. The CDR3 spans 15 residues. Here the CDR3 DNA reads TGTGCCAGCAGCTTCCAGGGTAGATCTAACTATGGCTACACCTTC. It is translated as CASSFQGRSNYGYTF.